The rows below give T cell receptor beta chains drawn from one sample of a study of metastatic and nonmetastatic thyroid tumors. MiXCR reprocessed the PCR reads for TCRdb. Found here are about 70,000 clones, roughly 18% of them singletons; the top ten hold 10% to 15%. Sequenced material: blood. The receptors derive from a female donor with papillary thyroid cancer or a benign thyroid nodule (not recorded which). Some clones in this sample may be carry-over from other donors' samples. Each CDR3 is given with its conserved first and last residue. A D gene is named only where the DNA matches it firmly. Only part of the rows carry a size: once, few, many, or a class if the clone is expanded.

d_gene	j_gene	abundance	v_gene	CDR3aa	CDR3nt
.	TRBJ2-5	many	TRBV28	CASSLLQAAGQETQYF	TGTGCCAGCAGTTTACTACAGGCTGCTGGCCAAGAGACCCAGTACTTC
TRBD1	TRBJ2-7	.	TRBV7-2	CASSPQGTGAYEQYF	TGTGCCAGCAGCCCACAGGGGACAGGGGCCTACGAGCAGTACTTC
TRBD1	TRBJ1-5	.	TRBV12-3/TRBV12-4	CASSIGTGGRQPQHF	TGTGCCAGCAGTATCGGGACAGGGGGCAGGCAGCCCCAGCATTTT
TRBD1	TRBJ2-3	many	TRBV11-3	CASSLGGFTDTQYF	TGTGCCAGCAGCCTAGGGGGCTTCACAGATACGCAGTATTTT
.	TRBJ1-4	many	TRBV12-3/TRBV12-4	CASRRGNEKLFF	TGTGCCAGCAGACGCGGTAATGAAAAACTGTTTTTT
.	TRBJ1-2	few	TRBV11-2	CASSLGWENGYTF	TGTGCCAGCAGCTTAGGTTGGGAGAATGGCTACACCTTC
TRBD2	TRBJ2-1	.	TRBV20-1	CSAVPLAGRRDEQFF	TGCAGTGCCGTCCCCCTAGCGGGACGGAGGGATGAGCAGTTCTTC
.	TRBJ1-1	few	TRBV2	CATTGSYQAGTEAFF	TGTGCCACCACTGGGTCCTACCAGGCGGGCACTGAAGCTTTCTTT
.	TRBJ2-5	.	TRBV6-1	CASRPSGAETQYF	TGTGCCAGCCGTCCCAGTGGGGCAGAGACCCAGTACTTC
.	TRBJ2-3	many	TRBV4-1	CASSQPRQTDTQYF	TGCGCCAGCAGCCAACCCCGACAGACAGATACGCAGTATTTT
TRBD2	TRBJ2-1	many	TRBV4-1	CASSQDPGTSGNEQFF	TGCGCCAGCAGCCAAGATCCCGGGACTAGCGGGAATGAGCAGTTCTTC
.	TRBJ2-4	.	TRBV12-3/TRBV12-4	CASSWGQAKNIQYF	TGTGCCAGCAGTTGGGGTCAGGCCAAAAACATTCAGTACTTC
TRBD2	TRBJ2-7	many	TRBV3-1	CASSHGLADHYEQYF	TGTGCCAGCAGCCATGGACTAGCGGATCACTACGAGCAGTACTTC
.	TRBJ2-3	many	TRBV7-9	CASSFPGDTQYF	TGTGCCAGCAGCTTCCCCGGAGATACGCAGTATTTT
.	TRBJ2-1	many	TRBV30	CAWSVNEQFF	TGTGCCTGGAGTGTAAATGAGCAGTTCTTC
.	TRBJ2-3	.	TRBV20-1	CSARARSEGTTYADTQYF	TGCAGTGCTAGAGCCCGATCAGAGGGAACGACTTATGCAGATACGCAGTATTTT
.	TRBJ1-4	many	TRBV7-9	CASSSGLDNEKLFF	TGTGCCAGCAGTTCGGGACTTGATAATGAAAAACTGTTTTTT
TRBD1	TRBJ1-1	many	TRBV5-6	CASSFVRGYTEAFF	TGTGCCAGCAGCTTTGTCAGGGGGTATACTGAAGCTTTCTTT
.	TRBJ1-2	many	TRBV18	CASSPRGNYGYTF	TGTGCCAGCTCACCTAGGGGTAACTATGGCTACACCTTC
.	TRBJ1-3	.	TRBV6-2/TRBV6-3	CAAGTRGPRGNTIYF	TGTGCGGCGGGTACTCGGGGGCCCCGCGGAAACACCATATATTTT
.	TRBJ1-1	many	TRBV27	CASSFGRLNTEAFF	TGTGCCAGCAGTTTTGGCAGACTGAACACTGAAGCTTTCTTT
.	TRBJ2-3	many	TRBV20-1	CSSGLGDTQYF	TGCAGTAGCGGCCTGGGAGATACGCAGTATTTT
.	TRBJ2-7	many	TRBV10-2	CASSEGRYYEQYF	TGCGCCAGCAGCGAGGGCCGGTACTACGAGCAGTACTTC
.	TRBJ1-6	few	TRBV6-1	CASSLGRGLPLHF	TGTGCCAGCAGTTTAGGGAGGGGTTTACCCCTCCACTTT
.	TRBJ2-4	few	TRBV10-2	CASKLEDIQYF	TGCGCCAGCAAATTAGAGGACATTCAGTACTTC
.	TRBJ2-1	.	TRBV7-2	CASSLGWSINEQLF	TGTGCCAGCAGCTTAGGCTGGAGCATCAATGAGCAGCTCTTC
TRBD1	TRBJ2-7	many	TRBV20-1	CSAIGDRVYEQYF	TGCAGTGCTATTGGAGACAGGGTGTACGAGCAGTACTTC
TRBD2	TRBJ2-7	many	TRBV24-1	CATSGGGSYEQYF	TGTGCCACCAGTGGCGGGGGGTCCTACGAGCAGTACTTC
.	TRBJ2-7	many	TRBV27	CASSPQTGSNYEQYF	TGTGCCAGCAGTCCCCAGACAGGTAGTAACTACGAGCAGTACTTC
.	TRBJ1-2	many	TRBV29-1	CSVEDRGLHGYTF	TGCAGCGTTGAAGACAGGGGTCTACATGGCTACACCTTC
.	TRBJ2-3	.	TRBV7-2	CASSLGSSLYTQYF	TGTGCCAGCAGCTTAGGGTCTAGCTTATATACGCAGTATTTT
TRBD2	TRBJ2-3	many	TRBV6-1	CASRGAGAPDTQYF	TGTGCCAGCCGTGGGGCGGGAGCGCCAGATACGCAGTATTTT
TRBD1	TRBJ1-1	many	TRBV5-1	CASSLGGPNTEAFF	TGCGCCAGCAGCTTAGGGGGCCCGAACACTGAAGCTTTCTTT
.	TRBJ2-5	many	TRBV28	CASSLWRNQETQYF	TGTGCCAGCAGTTTATGGCGGAACCAAGAGACCCAGTACTTC
.	TRBJ2-7	.	TRBV19	CASSEGVWNEQYF	TGTGCCAGTAGTGAAGGGGTTTGGAACGAGCAGTACTTC
TRBD1	TRBJ2-7	many	TRBV9	CASSPVGDSSYEQYF	TGTGCCAGCAGCCCGGTTGGGGACAGCTCCTACGAGCAGTACTTC
.	TRBJ2-7	.	TRBV5-2	CASKGGSSGKTPPDEQYF	TGTGCCAGCAAGGGGGGATCTAGCGGGAAGACCCCCCCGGACGAGCAGTACTTC